This TCR beta chain was found in a study of cytomegalovirus exposure and HLA in healthy donors. Germline V gene sequence: CDR1 SGHTS, CDR2 YDEGEE. The CDR3 is 15 residues long. Trimming removed 0 bases at V and 2 bases at J, with 10 bases between. In the PCR, 60 Vbeta and 13 Jbeta primers were used. TCRdb's copy holds only in-frame clones and misses some; the assay was immunoSEQ multiplex PCR. The data contain fewer than 150,000 clones, 15% of them singletons. The sample was PBMCs. The chain uses TRBV5-8 and TRBJ2-3; tentatively, D is TRBD2 (6 bases). This sequence originates from a woman between 18 and 29 years old in good health and CMV-seronegative. In DNA, the CDR3 is TGTGCCAGCAGCTTGGCCAGGGACTTCACAGATACGCAGTATTTT. Protein sequence: CASSLARDFTDTQYF.